The T cell receptor (beta chain) described here comes from a study of blood T cells in healthy people across ages. The CDR3 runs to 14 residues. With 3 bases removed from V and 5 bases from J, the gap between germline ends came to 10 bases. This clonotype was detected only a few times. Together with a sample-barcoded 5' primer, a J-beta primer mix was included in a second PCR lasting 7 to 11 cycles. MiXCR, applied by TCRdb to the 5' RACE reads, yields one record per CDR3 protein. The sample has 1.4 million to 1.5 million distinct CDR3 sequences, approximately 42% seen once. Sample: blood. V and J are TRBV12-3 or TRBV12-4 and TRBJ1-4; weak D call: TRBD1 (5 bases). This receptor was identified in a woman aged 18-30 years in good health. In DNA form, the CDR3 reads TGTGCCAGCAGTTTTCCCCGGGACAATGAAAAACTGTTTTTT. Protein product: CASSFPRDNEKLFF.